The rows below give T cell receptor beta chains drawn from one sample of a study of T cells in Graves' hyperthyroidism and ophthalmopathy. MiXCR, run by TCRdb on the multiplex PCR reads, gives a single entry per CDR3 protein. The repertoire includes about 600,000 distinct CDR3 sequences, approximately 15% of them detected once, and around 7% sits in the top ten. Material: blood. Receptors were obtained from a woman aged 18-29 years with Graves' ophthalmopathy. Both conserved end residues are part of each CDR3. D genes are given only for firm matches. Clone size is not always given. Where it is, it says once, few, many or a class for expanded clones.

v_gene	j_gene	d_gene	abundance	CDR3aa	CDR3nt
TRBV29-1	TRBJ1-4	NA	few	CSVESEKLFF	TGCAGCGTTGAAAGTGAAAAACTGTTTTTT
TRBV12-3/TRBV12-4	TRBJ1-1	NA	many	CASSLTPEMNTEAFF	TGTGCCAGCAGTTTAACGCCAGAAATGAACACTGAAGCTTTCTTT
TRBV29-1	TRBJ2-7	NA	few	CSVTDRTYEQYF	TGCAGCGTGACCGACAGAACCTACGAGCAGTACTTC
TRBV27	TRBJ1-2	NA	NA	CASSLKLGRNYGYTF	TGTGCCAGCAGCTTAAAATTAGGCCGTAACTATGGCTACACCTTC
TRBV9	TRBJ1-1	NA	many	CASSPRDIVTEAFF	TGTGCCAGCAGCCCGCGGGACATAGTCACTGAAGCTTTCTTT
TRBV20-1	TRBJ2-3	NA	many	CSSRSGSVTDTQYF	TGCAGTTCCCGGTCTGGCTCAGTCACCGATACGCAGTATTTT
TRBV9	TRBJ1-4	NA	NA	CASSVSLDSVNEKLFF	TGTGCCAGCAGCGTCTCCCTTGACAGCGTTAATGAAAAACTGTTTTTT
TRBV2	TRBJ1-1	NA	many	CASSEIPENTEAFF	TGTGCCAGCAGTGAAATTCCAGAGAACACTGAAGCTTTCTTT
TRBV5-4	TRBJ2-3	NA	many	CASSLMSVTDTQYF	TGTGCCAGCAGCTTGATGTCGGTCACAGATACGCAGTATTTT
TRBV11-1	TRBJ2-2	TRBD1	NA	CASSWYRGTGELFF	TGTGCCAGCAGCTGGTACAGGGGCACCGGGGAGCTGTTTTTT
TRBV4-1	TRBJ1-4	NA	few	CASSQGGDGGPKEKLFF	TGCGCCAGCAGCCAAGGGGGGGACGGGGGCCCGAAAGAAAAACTGTTTTTT
TRBV28	TRBJ2-3	NA	many	CASRWEDTQYF	TGTGCCAGCCGGTGGGAAGATACGCAGTATTTT
TRBV7-8	TRBJ2-1	TRBD2	many	CASVAGGRDNEQFF	TGTGCCTCGGTGGCGGGAGGGCGGGACAATGAGCAGTTCTTC
TRBV30	TRBJ1-3	NA	NA	CAWSYKGRGASGNTIYF	TGTGCCTGGAGTTACAAGGGCAGGGGAGCCTCTGGAAACACCATATATTTT
TRBV20-1	TRBJ1-1	NA	many	CSARDPRGTMEAFF	TGCAGTGCTAGGGATCCCCGCGGGACAATGGAAGCTTTCTTT
TRBV30	TRBJ2-1	TRBD2	many	CAWSGLANYNEQFF	TGTGCCTGGTCGGGACTAGCGAACTACAATGAGCAGTTCTTC
TRBV10-3	TRBJ2-1	TRBD2	NA	CAIRAGGQDEQFF	TGTGCCATCAGGGCGGGGGGGCAAGATGAGCAGTTCTTC
TRBV6-6	TRBJ2-5	NA	NA	CASSYSRWGSGVRTQYF	TGTGCCAGCAGTTACTCGAGGTGGGGTAGTGGAGTCAGGACCCAGTACTTC
TRBV2	TRBJ2-1	NA	many	CASSDVQGSYNEQFF	TGTGCCAGCAGTGATGTCCAGGGCAGCTACAATGAGCAGTTCTTC
TRBV4-3	TRBJ2-1	TRBD2	NA	CASSQRGLAGGSSYNEQFF	TGCGCCAGCAGCCAACGGGGACTAGCGGGAGGTTCCTCCTACAATGAGCAGTTCTTC
TRBV4-1	TRBJ1-5	NA	NA	CASSQVLRVSSNQPQHF	TGCGCCAGCAGCCAAGTTCTTCGGGTTTCAAGCAATCAGCCCCAGCATTTT
TRBV6-9	TRBJ2-7	TRBD1	few	CANSYGPGQGVDEQYF	TGTGCCAACAGTTACGGACCGGGACAGGGGGTCGACGAGCAGTACTTC
TRBV4-1	TRBJ2-7	NA	few	CASSQEETRSHYEQYF	TGCGCCAGCAGCCAAGAGGAAACGAGGAGCCACTACGAGCAGTACTTC
TRBV6-1	TRBJ1-6	TRBD1	many	CASRPIGTGNNSPLHF	TGTGCCAGCAGGCCGATCGGGACAGGGAATAATTCACCCCTCCACTTT
TRBV6-5	TRBJ2-7	TRBD2	many	CASSYSATSGYEQYF	TGTGCCAGCAGTTACTCTGCGACTAGCGGCTACGAGCAGTACTTC
TRBV20-1	TRBJ2-3	NA	many	CSARAGVSDTQYF	TGCAGTGCTAGAGCGGGAGTCTCAGATACGCAGTATTTT
TRBV4-2	TRBJ2-1	NA	NA	CASSQTDLGAYNEQFF	TGTGCCAGCAGCCAAACCGACTTAGGGGCCTACAATGAGCAGTTCTTC
TRBV5-1	TRBJ2-7	NA	many	CASSITGIGEQYF	TGCGCCAGCAGCATAACAGGAATTGGCGAGCAGTACTTC
TRBV7-2	TRBJ2-7	NA	many	CASSLWLTSYEQYF	TGTGCCAGCAGCCTGTGGCTGACAAGCTACGAGCAGTACTTC
TRBV7-2	TRBJ1-2	NA	many	CASSADPGAANYGYTF	TGTGCCAGCAGCGCAGATCCGGGGGCAGCTAACTATGGCTACACCTTC
TRBV30	TRBJ1-3	NA	NA	CAWSVGAGNTIYF	TGTGCCTGGAGTGTAGGCGCTGGAAACACCATATATTTT
TRBV13	TRBJ1-4	NA	NA	CASSSPLGPNEKLFF	TGTGCCAGCAGCTCCCCCCTGGGGCCTAATGAAAAACTGTTTTTT
TRBV30	TRBJ1-6	TRBD1	many	CAWTFGTGAVSPLHF	TGTGCCTGGACTTTTGGGACAGGGGCGGTTTCACCCCTCCACTTT
TRBV12-3/TRBV12-4	TRBJ1-3	NA	few	CASSRDRISGNTIYF	TGTGCCAGCAGCCGCGACAGGATCTCTGGAAACACCATATATTTT
TRBV28	TRBJ1-1	NA	many	CASTPRGGMNTEAFF	TGTGCCAGCACCCCCCGGGGGGGGATGAACACTGAAGCTTTCTTT
TRBV5-5	TRBJ2-1	TRBD2	few	CASSSKTSGNEQFF	TGTGCCAGCAGCTCGAAGACTAGCGGGAATGAGCAGTTCTTC
TRBV7-6	TRBJ1-6	TRBD1	many	CASSSSGTDYSPLHF	TGTGCCAGCAGCTCGTCCGGGACAGACTATTCACCCCTCCACTTT
TRBV12-3/TRBV12-4	TRBJ1-1	NA	many	CASSFSVGGTEAFF	TGTGCCAGCAGTTTTTCCGTTGGGGGCACTGAAGCTTTCTTT
TRBV7-3	TRBJ2-6	NA	few	CASSLMGGGGANVLTF	TGTGCCAGCAGCTTAATGGGGGGTGGGGGGGCCAACGTCCTGACTTTC
TRBV13	TRBJ2-7	NA	many	CASSRRDPSYEQYF	TGTGCCAGCAGCAGACGGGACCCCTCCTACGAGCAGTACTTC
TRBV20-1	TRBJ2-7	NA	many	CSARPWEGDGKQYF	TGCAGTGCTAGACCCTGGGAGGGGGACGGTAAGCAGTACTTC
TRBV5-6	TRBJ2-7	NA	NA	CASNGPSYEQYF	TGTGCCAGCAATGGTCCTTCCTACGAGCAGTACTTC
TRBV30	TRBJ2-5	NA	many	CAWRREEILQETQYF	TGTGCCTGGAGGAGGGAGGAAATCCTCCAAGAGACCCAGTACTTC
TRBV11-3	TRBJ1-2	TRBD1	NA	CARSSRTGNHGYTF	TGTGCCCGCAGCTCCCGGACAGGGAACCATGGCTACACCTTC
TRBV19	TRBJ2-7	NA	NA	CASSIDQGAYEQYF	TGTGCCAGTAGTATAGATCAGGGAGCCTACGAGCAGTACTTC